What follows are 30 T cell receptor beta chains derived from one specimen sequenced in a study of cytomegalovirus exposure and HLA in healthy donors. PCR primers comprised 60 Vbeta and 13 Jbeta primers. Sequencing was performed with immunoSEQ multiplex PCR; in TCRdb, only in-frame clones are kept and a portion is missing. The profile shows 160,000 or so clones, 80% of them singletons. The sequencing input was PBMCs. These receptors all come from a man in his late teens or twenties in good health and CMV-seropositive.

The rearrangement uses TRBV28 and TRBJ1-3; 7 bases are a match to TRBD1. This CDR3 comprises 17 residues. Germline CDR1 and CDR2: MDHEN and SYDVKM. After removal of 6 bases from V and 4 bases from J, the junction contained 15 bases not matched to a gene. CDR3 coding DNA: TGTGCCAGCAGCAAACCGCACGACAGGGTCGACGGAAACACCATATATTTT. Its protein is CASSKPHDRVDGNTIYF.

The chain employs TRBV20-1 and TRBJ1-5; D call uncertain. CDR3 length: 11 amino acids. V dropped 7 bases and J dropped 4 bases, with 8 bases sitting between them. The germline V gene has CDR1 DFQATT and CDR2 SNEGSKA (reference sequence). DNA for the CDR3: TGCAGTGTGGGCCGGAATCAGCCCCAGCATTTT. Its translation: CSVGRNQPQHF.

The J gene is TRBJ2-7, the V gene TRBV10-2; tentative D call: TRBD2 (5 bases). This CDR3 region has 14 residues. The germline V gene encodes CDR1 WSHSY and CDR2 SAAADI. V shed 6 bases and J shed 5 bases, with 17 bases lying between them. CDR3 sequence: CASSVSSQRHEQYF. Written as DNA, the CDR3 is TGCGCCAGCAGCGTGTCGTCACAGCGGCACGAGCAGTACTTC.

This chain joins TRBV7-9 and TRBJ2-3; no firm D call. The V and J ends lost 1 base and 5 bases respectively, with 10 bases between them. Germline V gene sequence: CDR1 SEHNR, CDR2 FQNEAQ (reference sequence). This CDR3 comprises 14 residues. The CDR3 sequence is CASSLGAAGDTQYF. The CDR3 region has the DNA TGTGCCAGCAGCTTAGGGGCCGCTGGAGATACGCAGTATTTT.

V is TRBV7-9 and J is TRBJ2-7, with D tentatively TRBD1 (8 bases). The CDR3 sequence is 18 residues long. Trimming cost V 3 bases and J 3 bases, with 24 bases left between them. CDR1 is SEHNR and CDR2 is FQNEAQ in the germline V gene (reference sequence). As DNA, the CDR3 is TGTGCCAGCAGCTTGGGACTAAATCCGGGACAGGAGTACTACGAGCAGTACTTC. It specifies CASSLGLNPGQEYYEQYF.

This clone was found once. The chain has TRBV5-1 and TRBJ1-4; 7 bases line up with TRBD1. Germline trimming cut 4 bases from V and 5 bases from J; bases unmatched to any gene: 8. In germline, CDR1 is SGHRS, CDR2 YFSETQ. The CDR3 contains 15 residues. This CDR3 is CASSTADRANEKLFF. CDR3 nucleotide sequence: TGCGCCAGCAGCACCGCCGACAGGGCCAATGAAAAACTGTTTTTT.

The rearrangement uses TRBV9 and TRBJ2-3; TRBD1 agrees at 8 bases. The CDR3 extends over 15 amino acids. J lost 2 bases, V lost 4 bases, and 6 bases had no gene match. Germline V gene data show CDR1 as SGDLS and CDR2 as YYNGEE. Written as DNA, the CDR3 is TGTGCCAGCAGCCTGTCGACAGGGGCCACAGATACGCAGTATTTT. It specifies CASSLSTGATDTQYF.

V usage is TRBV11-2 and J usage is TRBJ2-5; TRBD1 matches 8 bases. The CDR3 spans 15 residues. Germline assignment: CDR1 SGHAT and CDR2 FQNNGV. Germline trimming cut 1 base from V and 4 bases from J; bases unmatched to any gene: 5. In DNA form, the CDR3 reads TGTGCCAGCAGCTTAGGGACAGGGATCGGAGAGACCCAGTACTTC. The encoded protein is CASSLGTGIGETQYF. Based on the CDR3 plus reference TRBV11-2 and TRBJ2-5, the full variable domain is EAGVAQSPRYKIIEKRQSVAFWCNPISGHATLYWYQQILGQGPKLLIQFQNNGVVDDSQLPKDRFSAERLKGVDSTLKIQPAKLEDSAVYLCASSLGTGIGETQYFGPGTRLLVL.

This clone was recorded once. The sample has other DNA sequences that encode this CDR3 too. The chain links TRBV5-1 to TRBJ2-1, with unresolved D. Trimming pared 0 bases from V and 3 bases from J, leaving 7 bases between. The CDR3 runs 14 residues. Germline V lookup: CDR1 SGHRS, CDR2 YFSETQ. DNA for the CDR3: TGCGCCAGCAGCTTGGGGCAGATCTACAATGAGCAGTTCTTC. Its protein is CASSLGQIYNEQFF. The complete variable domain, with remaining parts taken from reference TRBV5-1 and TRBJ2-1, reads KAGVTQTPRYLIKTRGQQVTLSCSPISGHRSVSWYQQTPGQGLQFLFEYFSETQRNKGNFPGRFSGRQFSNSRSEMNVSTLELGDSALYLCASSLGQIYNEQFFGPGTRLTVL.

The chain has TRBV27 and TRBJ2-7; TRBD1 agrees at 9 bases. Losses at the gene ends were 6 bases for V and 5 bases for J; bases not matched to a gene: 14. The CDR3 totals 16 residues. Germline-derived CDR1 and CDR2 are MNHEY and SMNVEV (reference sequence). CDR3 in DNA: TGTGCCAGCAGGTCCGGGACAGGGTCCCCACTCGACGAGCAGTACTTC. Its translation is CASRSGTGSPLDEQYF.

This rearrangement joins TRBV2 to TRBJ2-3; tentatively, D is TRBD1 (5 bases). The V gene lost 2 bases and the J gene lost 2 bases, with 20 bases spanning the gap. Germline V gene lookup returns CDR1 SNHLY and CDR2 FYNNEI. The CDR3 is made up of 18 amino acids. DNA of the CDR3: TGTGCCAGCAGTGAAATTTTTGGACCCAAACAGGTCACAGATACGCAGTATTTT. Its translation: CASSEIFGPKQVTDTQYF.

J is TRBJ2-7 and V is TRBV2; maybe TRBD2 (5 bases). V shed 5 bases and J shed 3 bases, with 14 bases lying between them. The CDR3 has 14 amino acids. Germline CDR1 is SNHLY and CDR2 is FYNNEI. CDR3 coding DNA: TGTGCCAGCAGTTTAGGAGGCAGAAGCTACGAGCAGTACTTC. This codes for CASSLGGRSYEQYF.

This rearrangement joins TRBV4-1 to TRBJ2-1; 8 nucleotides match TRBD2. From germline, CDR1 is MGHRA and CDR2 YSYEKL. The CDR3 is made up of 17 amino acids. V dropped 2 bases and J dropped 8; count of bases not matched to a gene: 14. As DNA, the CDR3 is TGCGCCAGCAGCCAACCTCCAGGGACTAGTGGGGACGATGAGCAGTTCTTC. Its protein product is CASSQPPGTSGDDEQFF.

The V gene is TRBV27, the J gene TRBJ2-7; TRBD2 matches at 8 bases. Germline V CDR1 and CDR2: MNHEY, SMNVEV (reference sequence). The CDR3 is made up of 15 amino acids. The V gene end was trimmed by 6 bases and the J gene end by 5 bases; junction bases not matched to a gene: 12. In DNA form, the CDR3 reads TGTGCCAGCAGCTCGGAACCGGGACTAGTAGACGAGCAGTACTTC. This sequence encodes CASSSEPGLVDEQYF.

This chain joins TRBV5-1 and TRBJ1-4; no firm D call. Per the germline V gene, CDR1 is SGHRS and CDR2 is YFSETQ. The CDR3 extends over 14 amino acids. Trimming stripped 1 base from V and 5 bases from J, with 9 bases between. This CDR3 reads CASSLSQANEKLFF. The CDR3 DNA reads TGCGCCAGCAGCTTGTCTCAGGCAAATGAAAAACTGTTTTTT.

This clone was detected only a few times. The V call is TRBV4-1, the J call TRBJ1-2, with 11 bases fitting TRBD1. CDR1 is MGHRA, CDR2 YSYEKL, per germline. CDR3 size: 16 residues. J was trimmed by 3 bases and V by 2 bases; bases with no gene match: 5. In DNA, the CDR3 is TGCGCCAGCAGCCAACCCGGGACAGGGGGAGACTATGGCTACACCTTC. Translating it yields CASSQPGTGGDYGYTF.

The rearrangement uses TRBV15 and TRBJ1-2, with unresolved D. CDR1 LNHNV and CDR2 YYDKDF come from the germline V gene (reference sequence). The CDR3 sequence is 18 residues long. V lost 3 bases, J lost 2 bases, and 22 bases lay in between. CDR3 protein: CATSRGGRPETANYGYTF. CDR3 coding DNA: TGTGCCACCAGCAGGGGAGGTAGGCCCGAGACTGCAAACTATGGCTACACCTTC.

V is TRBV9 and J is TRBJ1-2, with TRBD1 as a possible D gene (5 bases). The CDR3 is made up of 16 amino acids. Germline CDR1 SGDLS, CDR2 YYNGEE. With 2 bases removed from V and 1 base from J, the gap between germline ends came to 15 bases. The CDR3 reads CASSVGPRAGNYGYTF. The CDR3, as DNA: TGTGCCAGCAGCGTCGGCCCCAGGGCCGGTAACTATGGCTACACCTTC.

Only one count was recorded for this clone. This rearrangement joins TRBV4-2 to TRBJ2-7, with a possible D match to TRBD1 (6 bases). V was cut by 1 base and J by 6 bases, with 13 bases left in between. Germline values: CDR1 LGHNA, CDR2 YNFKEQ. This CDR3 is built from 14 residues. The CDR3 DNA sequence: TGTGCCAGCAGCCAAGCGGGACAAGGGTCCGAGCAGTACTTC. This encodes CASSQAGQGSEQYF.

The CDR3 bases are TGCGCCAGCAGCCAAGGTTCCCTCTACTACGAGCAGTACTTC. Its translation: CASSQGSLYYEQYF. This chain links TRBV4-1 with TRBJ2-7; no reliable D call. Germline V gene sequence: CDR1 MGHRA, CDR2 YSYEKL. CDR3 length: 14 residues. The V end lost 1 base, the J end lost 3 bases, and 10 bases lay between the germline ends.

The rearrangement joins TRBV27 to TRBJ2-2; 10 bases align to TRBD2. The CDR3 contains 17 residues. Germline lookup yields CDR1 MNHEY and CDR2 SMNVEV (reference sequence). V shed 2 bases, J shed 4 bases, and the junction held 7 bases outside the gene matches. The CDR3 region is CASSLRPSGSSTGELFF. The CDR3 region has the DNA TGTGCCAGCAGTTTACGACCTAGCGGGAGTAGCACCGGGGAGCTGTTTTTT.

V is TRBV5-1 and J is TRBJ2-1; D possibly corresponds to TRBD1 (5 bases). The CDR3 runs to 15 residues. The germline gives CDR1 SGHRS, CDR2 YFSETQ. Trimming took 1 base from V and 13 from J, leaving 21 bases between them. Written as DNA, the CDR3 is TGCGCCAGCAGCTTGTCTTCTAGTGGGGCCCATAGCCAGTTCTTC. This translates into CASSLSSSGAHSQFF.

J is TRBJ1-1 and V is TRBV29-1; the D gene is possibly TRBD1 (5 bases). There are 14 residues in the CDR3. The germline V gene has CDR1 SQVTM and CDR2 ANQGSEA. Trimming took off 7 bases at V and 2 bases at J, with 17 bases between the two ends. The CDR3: CSAVREVGNTEAFF. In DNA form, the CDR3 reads TGCAGCGCAGTCAGGGAGGTGGGCAACACTGAAGCTTTCTTT.

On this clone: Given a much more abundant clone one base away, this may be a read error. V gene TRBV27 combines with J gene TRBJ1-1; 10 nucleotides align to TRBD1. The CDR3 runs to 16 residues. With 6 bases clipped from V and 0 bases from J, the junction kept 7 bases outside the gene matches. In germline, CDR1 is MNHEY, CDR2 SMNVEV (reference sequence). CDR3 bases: TGTGCCAGCAGGCCCTGGACAGGGGGAATGAACACTGAAGCTTTCTTT. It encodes CASRPWTGGMNTEAFF.

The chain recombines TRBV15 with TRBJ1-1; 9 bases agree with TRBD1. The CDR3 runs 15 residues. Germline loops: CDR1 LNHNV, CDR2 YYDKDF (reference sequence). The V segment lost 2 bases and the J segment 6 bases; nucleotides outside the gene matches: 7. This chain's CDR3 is CATSRILQGAAEAFF. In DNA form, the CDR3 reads TGTGCCACCAGCAGAATCTTACAGGGGGCGGCTGAAGCTTTCTTT.

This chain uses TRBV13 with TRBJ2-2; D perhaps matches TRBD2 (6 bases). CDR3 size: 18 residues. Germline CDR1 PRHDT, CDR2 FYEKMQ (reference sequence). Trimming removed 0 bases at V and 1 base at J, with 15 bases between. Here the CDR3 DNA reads TGTGCCAGCAGCTTAGGGACGATTGTGGGACTGAACACCGGGGAGCTGTTTTTT. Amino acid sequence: CASSLGTIVGLNTGELFF.

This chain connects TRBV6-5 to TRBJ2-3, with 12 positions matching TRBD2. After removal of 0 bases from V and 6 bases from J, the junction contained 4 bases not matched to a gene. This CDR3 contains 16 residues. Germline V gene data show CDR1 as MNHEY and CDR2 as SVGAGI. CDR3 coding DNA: TGTGCCAGCAGTTACTCGACTAGCGGGAGTCTGGATACGCAGTATTTT. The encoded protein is CASSYSTSGSLDTQYF.

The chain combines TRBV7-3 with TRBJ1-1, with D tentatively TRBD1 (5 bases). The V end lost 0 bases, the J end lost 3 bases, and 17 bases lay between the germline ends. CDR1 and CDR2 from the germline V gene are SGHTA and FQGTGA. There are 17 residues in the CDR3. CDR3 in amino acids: CASSLTRSAGEDTEAFF. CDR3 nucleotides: TGTGCCAGCAGCTTAACGAGAAGCGCGGGGGAAGACACTGAAGCTTTCTTT.

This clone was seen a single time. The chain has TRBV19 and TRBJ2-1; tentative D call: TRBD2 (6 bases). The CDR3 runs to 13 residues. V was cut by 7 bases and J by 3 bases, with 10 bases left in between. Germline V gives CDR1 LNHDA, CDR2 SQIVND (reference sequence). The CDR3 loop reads CASTPGLYNEQFF. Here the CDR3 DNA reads TGTGCCAGTACCCCGGGACTCTACAATGAGCAGTTCTTC. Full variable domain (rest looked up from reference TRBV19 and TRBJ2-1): DGGITQSPKYLFRKEGQNVTLSCEQNLNHDAMYWYRQDPGQGLRLIYYSQIVNDFQKGDIAEGYSVSREKKESFPLTVTSAQKNPTAFYLCASTPGLYNEQFFGPGTRLTVL.

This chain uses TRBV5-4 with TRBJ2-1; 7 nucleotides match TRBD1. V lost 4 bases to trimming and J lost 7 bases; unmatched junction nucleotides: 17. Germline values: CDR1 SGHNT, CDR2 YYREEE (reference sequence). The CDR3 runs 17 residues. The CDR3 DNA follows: TGTGCCAGCAGCGGGACAGAGCGCCTCCCGAAGGGAAATGAGCAGTTCTTC. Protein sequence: CASSGTERLPKGNEQFF.